The rows below give T cell receptor beta chains drawn from one sample of a study of T cells after yellow fever vaccination. TCRdb ran MiXCR on the 5' RACE reads and lists one entry per CDR3 protein. Of some 560,000 distinct CDR3 sequences in the sample, 15% to 20% are singletons; the top ten hold roughly an eighth. The source was PBMCs, collected 15 days after the yellow fever booster vaccination. Receptor source: a man younger than 40 who received the YFV17D yellow fever vaccine. The CDR3 runs from the conserved cysteine through the conserved F or W. The D gene is left open where the match is weak. Clone size, where shown, is once, few, many, or a class for clones that have expanded.

j_call: TRBJ2-2; v_call: TRBV30; clone_size: NA; d_call: TRBD1; cdr3_nt: TGTGCCTGGGGGACAGGACAGCCGAACACCGGGGAGCTGTTTTTT; cdr3_aa: CAWGTGQPNTGELFF
j_call: TRBJ2-1; v_call: TRBV5-1; clone_size: NA; d_call: NA; cdr3_nt: TGCGCCAGCCGCACCGCCTCGTATGAGCAGTTCTTC; cdr3_aa: CASRTASYEQFF
j_call: TRBJ2-7; v_call: TRBV11-2; clone_size: few; d_call: NA; cdr3_nt: TGTGCCAGCAGCTTCTCTTCCAAGACCTACGAGCAGTACTTC; cdr3_aa: CASSFSSKTYEQYF
j_call: TRBJ2-7; v_call: TRBV20-1; clone_size: NA; d_call: NA; cdr3_nt: TGCAGTGCCCGAGGACAGATTTCCCTCGAGCAGTACTTC; cdr3_aa: CSARGQISLEQYF
j_call: TRBJ2-2; v_call: TRBV12-3/TRBV12-4; clone_size: NA; d_call: NA; cdr3_nt: TGTGCCAGCAGTAGAGGTTTCGCCGGGGAGCTGTTTTTT; cdr3_aa: CASSRGFAGELFF
j_call: TRBJ2-7; v_call: TRBV4-3; clone_size: NA; d_call: NA; cdr3_nt: TGCGCCAGCAGCCAAGATCACGGGATACCTGGGGAGCAGTACTTC; cdr3_aa: CASSQDHGIPGEQYF
j_call: TRBJ2-1; v_call: TRBV11-1; clone_size: few; d_call: TRBD2; cdr3_nt: TGTGCCAGCAGCGTAAAAAGAGCCGGGACTAGCGGGATTATCGGTGAGCAGTTCTTC; cdr3_aa: CASSVKRAGTSGIIGEQFF
j_call: TRBJ2-3; v_call: TRBV24-1; clone_size: NA; d_call: TRBD1; cdr3_nt: TGTGCCACCAGTGGGCCGGGACAGCAGGTGGATACGCAGTATTTT; cdr3_aa: CATSGPGQQVDTQYF
j_call: TRBJ2-3; v_call: TRBV7-2; clone_size: NA; d_call: NA; cdr3_nt: TGTGCCAGCAGCTCCAGGGGCGGGACAACACGGGGAGATACGCAGTATTTT; cdr3_aa: CASSSRGGTTRGDTQYF
j_call: TRBJ2-7; v_call: TRBV5-6; clone_size: few; d_call: NA; cdr3_nt: TGTGCCAGCAGCTTCAGTTCGCGGGACCGCCCGCGGGAGCAGTACTTC; cdr3_aa: CASSFSSRDRPREQYF
j_call: TRBJ2-5; v_call: TRBV20-1; clone_size: NA; d_call: NA; cdr3_nt: TGCAGTGCTAGAGGGCTGGCGGGACGCCAAGAGACCCAGTACTTC; cdr3_aa: CSARGLAGRQETQYF
j_call: TRBJ2-3; v_call: TRBV20-1; clone_size: few; d_call: TRBD2; cdr3_nt: TGCAAGGCGGGAGTTGGGGATACGCAGTATTTT; cdr3_aa: CKAGVGDTQYF
j_call: TRBJ1-2; v_call: TRBV20-1; clone_size: once; d_call: TRBD1; cdr3_nt: TGCAGTGCTAGTAACAGGGGTCACTATGGCTACACCTTC; cdr3_aa: CSASNRGHYGYTF
j_call: TRBJ2-7; v_call: TRBV5-1; clone_size: NA; d_call: TRBD1; cdr3_nt: TGCGCCAGCAGCTTGGGGACAGGTTCGAGCTCCTACGAGCAGTACTTC; cdr3_aa: CASSLGTGSSSYEQYF
j_call: TRBJ2-5; v_call: TRBV6-6; clone_size: few; d_call: NA; cdr3_nt: TGTGCCAGCAGTACTCGGGTCCTAGAGACCCAGTACTTC; cdr3_aa: CASSTRVLETQYF
j_call: TRBJ2-7; v_call: TRBV5-1; clone_size: few; d_call: NA; cdr3_nt: TGCGCCAGCAGCTTGGAATTCGGTGGATTCGACGAGCAGTACTTC; cdr3_aa: CASSLEFGGFDEQYF
j_call: TRBJ2-3; v_call: TRBV15; clone_size: NA; d_call: NA; cdr3_nt: TGTGCCACCAGCAGAGACGGGGGTAGCACAGATACGCAGTATTTT; cdr3_aa: CATSRDGGSTDTQYF
j_call: TRBJ2-1; v_call: TRBV25-1; clone_size: few; d_call: TRBD1; cdr3_nt: TGTGCCAGCAGTGGGGGGACAGACCGGTACAATGAGCAGTTCTTC; cdr3_aa: CASSGGTDRYNEQFF
j_call: TRBJ1-4; v_call: TRBV6-5; clone_size: few; d_call: NA; cdr3_nt: TGTGCCAGCGGGGCAGGGCACGGCAAACTGTTTTTT; cdr3_aa: CASGAGHGKLFF
j_call: TRBJ1-5; v_call: TRBV18; clone_size: NA; d_call: TRBD1; cdr3_nt: TGTGCCAGCTCACCACTATTCGTTACAGGGGGCAATCAGCCCCAGCATTTT; cdr3_aa: CASSPLFVTGGNQPQHF
j_call: TRBJ2-1; v_call: TRBV14; clone_size: few; d_call: NA; cdr3_nt: TGTGCCAGCAGCCAAGCCCGGTACAATGAGCAGTTCTTC; cdr3_aa: CASSQARYNEQFF
j_call: TRBJ2-1; v_call: TRBV5-1; clone_size: NA; d_call: NA; cdr3_nt: TGCGCCAGCCGGGGACAGGGACCTAGCGGGAGTTCAGGGAATGAGCAGTTCTTC; cdr3_aa: CASRGQGPSGSSGNEQFF
j_call: TRBJ2-1; v_call: TRBV6-1; clone_size: few; d_call: TRBD1; cdr3_nt: TGTGCCAGCAGGTTCCGACAGGGGGATGAGCAGTTCTTC; cdr3_aa: CASRFRQGDEQFF
j_call: TRBJ2-5; v_call: TRBV7-8; clone_size: few; d_call: NA; cdr3_nt: TGTGCCAGCAGCCCCCCGCTACAAGAGACCCAGTACTTC; cdr3_aa: CASSPPLQETQYF
j_call: TRBJ1-2; v_call: TRBV7-2; clone_size: few; d_call: TRBD1; cdr3_nt: TGTGCCAGCAGATCCGCAGGGGGGAGTGGCTACACCTTC; cdr3_aa: CASRSAGGSGYTF
j_call: TRBJ2-7; v_call: TRBV29-1; clone_size: few; d_call: NA; cdr3_nt: TGCAGCGTTGGGCGAGTTGGGGGGTCCTACGAGCAGTACTTC; cdr3_aa: CSVGRVGGSYEQYF
j_call: TRBJ2-4; v_call: TRBV15; clone_size: NA; d_call: NA; cdr3_nt: TGTGCCACCAGCAGACGGCCAGGCGAAAACCTAGCCAAAAACATTCAGTACTTC; cdr3_aa: CATSRRPGENLAKNIQYF
j_call: TRBJ1-3; v_call: TRBV20-1; clone_size: NA; d_call: NA; cdr3_nt: TGCAGTGCTAGAGATCCCTCTGGAAACACCATATATTTT; cdr3_aa: CSARDPSGNTIYF
j_call: TRBJ2-2; v_call: TRBV10-3; clone_size: NA; d_call: TRBD2; cdr3_nt: TGTGCCATCAGTGAGTCTGCGGGGGGCCCAAGCACCGGGGAGCTGTTTTTT; cdr3_aa: CAISESAGGPSTGELFF
j_call: TRBJ2-1; v_call: TRBV27; clone_size: NA; d_call: NA; cdr3_nt: TGTGCCAGCAAGGGAGATAATCGAACGCCTCGGAATGAGCAGTTCTTC; cdr3_aa: CASKGDNRTPRNEQFF
j_call: TRBJ2-7; v_call: TRBV7-9; clone_size: NA; d_call: NA; cdr3_nt: TGTGCCAGCAGCTCCCCGACAGAATACGAGCAGTACTTC; cdr3_aa: CASSSPTEYEQYF
j_call: TRBJ2-6; v_call: TRBV3-1; clone_size: NA; d_call: TRBD1; cdr3_nt: TGTGCCAGCAGCCAAGAGACACGGACAGGACCCTCTGGGGCCAACGTCCTGACTTTC; cdr3_aa: CASSQETRTGPSGANVLTF
j_call: TRBJ2-7; v_call: TRBV12-3/TRBV12-4; clone_size: NA; d_call: NA; cdr3_nt: TGTGCCAGCAGTTTCCAAATTCCCTACGAGCAGTACTTC; cdr3_aa: CASSFQIPYEQYF
j_call: TRBJ2-2; v_call: TRBV7-7; clone_size: NA; d_call: NA; cdr3_nt: TGTGCTAGCAGCTTTGGGGTTGCGAACACCGGGGAGCTGTTTTTT; cdr3_aa: CASSFGVANTGELFF
j_call: TRBJ1-6; v_call: TRBV7-2; clone_size: NA; d_call: NA; cdr3_nt: TGTGCCAGCAGCTTAGTTGCGGCACCCCTCCACTTT; cdr3_aa: CASSLVAAPLHF
j_call: TRBJ2-3; v_call: TRBV6-1; clone_size: few; d_call: NA; cdr3_nt: TGTGCCAGCCTACCCGGAGCATTTTTAGATACGCAGTATTTT; cdr3_aa: CASLPGAFLDTQYF
j_call: TRBJ1-1; v_call: TRBV20-1; clone_size: many; d_call: TRBD1; cdr3_nt: TGCAGTGCCGGACAGGGGAGAGGGAACACTGAAGCTTTCTTT; cdr3_aa: CSAGQGRGNTEAFF
j_call: TRBJ2-7; v_call: TRBV4-3; clone_size: NA; d_call: TRBD2; cdr3_nt: TGCGCCAGCAGCAAAAGGAGGAGCGGGAGGTTCTACGAGCAGTACTTC; cdr3_aa: CASSKRRSGRFYEQYF
j_call: TRBJ1-5; v_call: TRBV28; clone_size: NA; d_call: NA; cdr3_nt: TGTGCCTGCTGGCGGTCAGGTGATCAGCCCCAGCATTTT; cdr3_aa: CACWRSGDQPQHF
j_call: TRBJ2-7; v_call: TRBV20-1; clone_size: many; d_call: TRBD2; cdr3_nt: TGCAGTGCTAGTAGCTCCCCTGGCAGACTAGCGGGAGGAACCTACGAGCAGTACTTC; cdr3_aa: CSASSSPGRLAGGTYEQYF
j_call: TRBJ1-2; v_call: TRBV29-1; clone_size: many; d_call: NA; cdr3_nt: TGCAGCGTTGGGTTTGACGGACCGTATGGCTACACCTTC; cdr3_aa: CSVGFDGPYGYTF
j_call: TRBJ2-1; v_call: TRBV20-1; clone_size: NA; d_call: TRBD2; cdr3_nt: TGCAGTGCTAGCCCCGTACTAGCGGGTATAGACAATGAGCAGTTCTTC; cdr3_aa: CSASPVLAGIDNEQFF
j_call: TRBJ2-2; v_call: TRBV27; clone_size: NA; d_call: TRBD2; cdr3_nt: TGTGCCAGCACCCCCACCCTAGCGGCCACCGGGGAGCTGTTTTTT; cdr3_aa: CASTPTLAATGELFF
j_call: TRBJ2-2; v_call: TRBV6-2/TRBV6-3; clone_size: NA; d_call: TRBD2; cdr3_nt: TGTGCCAGCAGTCACTTCACCGGGGCTAGCGGGTGGAATGATCGGAACGGGGAGCTGTTTTTT; cdr3_aa: CASSHFTGASGWNDRNGELFF
j_call: TRBJ2-2; v_call: TRBV29-1; clone_size: many; d_call: TRBD2; cdr3_nt: TGCAGCGCGGGAGGGAACACCGGGGAGCTGTTTTTT; cdr3_aa: CSAGGNTGELFF
j_call: TRBJ1-2; v_call: TRBV12-3/TRBV12-4; clone_size: few; d_call: TRBD1; cdr3_nt: TGTGCCAGCAGCCCTGGGACAGGGGCTAGCTACACCTTC; cdr3_aa: CASSPGTGASYTF
j_call: TRBJ2-3; v_call: TRBV7-9; clone_size: NA; d_call: NA; cdr3_nt: TGTGCCAGCAGCTTTGAAGGGGGAACAGATACGCAGTATTTT; cdr3_aa: CASSFEGGTDTQYF
j_call: TRBJ2-1; v_call: TRBV6-6; clone_size: NA; d_call: TRBD2; cdr3_nt: TGTGCCAGCGCCCTCGGGGGGAATGAGCAGTTCTTC; cdr3_aa: CASALGGNEQFF
j_call: TRBJ2-7; v_call: TRBV15; clone_size: few; d_call: NA; cdr3_nt: TGTGCCACCAGCAGGGGAGAATACGAGCAGTACTTC; cdr3_aa: CATSRGEYEQYF
j_call: TRBJ2-5; v_call: TRBV20-1; clone_size: NA; d_call: TRBD2; cdr3_nt: TGCAGTGCTAGAGGGGGCTCCGGGAGGGTAGAGACCCAGTACTTC; cdr3_aa: CSARGGSGRVETQYF
j_call: TRBJ2-1; v_call: TRBV7-3; clone_size: NA; d_call: TRBD2; cdr3_nt: TGTGCCAGCAGCCGCATGGCGGGAGGGAGTTACAATGAGCAGTTCTTC; cdr3_aa: CASSRMAGGSYNEQFF
j_call: TRBJ1-2; v_call: TRBV20-1; clone_size: NA; d_call: TRBD1; cdr3_nt: TGCAGTGCTAGAGGGACAGGGAGCAACTATGGCTACACCTTC; cdr3_aa: CSARGTGSNYGYTF
j_call: TRBJ2-4; v_call: TRBV10-2; clone_size: few; d_call: NA; cdr3_nt: TGCGCCAGCATTAAAACCGCCCTCCTGGGGGGCGAAACCAAAAACATTCAGTACTTC; cdr3_aa: CASIKTALLGGETKNIQYF